By frequency in the sample, the clone carrying this T cell receptor beta chain is large (0.1 to 1%). The data originate from a study of T cell repertoires and Cas9 in healthy adults. Here immunoSEQ multiplex PCR was the method, and the copy in TCRdb shows in-frame clones only, minus some. This table holds 1,500 or so clones, roughly 72% found once. From germline, CDR1 is LNHDA and CDR2 SQIVND (reference sequence). V was cut by 5 bases and J by 0 bases, with 11 bases left in between. This CDR3 is built from 15 residues. This clonotype was sampled from a human donor in good health. The sample was SpCas9-reactive Tregs (CD4+, CD25+, CD127-, CD137+, CD154-) from PBMCs; culture status not recorded. The chain links TRBV19 to TRBJ1-3; TRBD1 might be the D (5 bases). CDR3 DNA sequence: TGTGCCAGTAGTGTCGAGACAGTCTCTGGAAACACCATATATTTT. Encoded protein: CASSVETVSGNTIYF.